A single sample is the source of the 25 T cell receptor beta chains below, sequenced in a study of technical replicates of blood from a few donors. Method: immunoSEQ multiplex PCR; TCRdb's copy keeps in-frame clones and lacks some. The sample includes 75,000 to 90,000 clones, nearly 95% of them seen just once. The sample consisted of T cells isolated from PBMCs. The receptors originated from a human donor in good health.

The chain combines TRBV9 with TRBJ2-7, with TRBD2 matching 9 bases. The V gene end was trimmed by 0 bases and the J gene end by 5 bases; junction bases not matched to a gene: 6. The CDR3 extends over 15 amino acids. In germline, CDR1 is SGDLS, CDR2 YYNGEE. CDR3 loop: CASSVEGSGSDEQYF. The CDR3 bases are TGTGCCAGCAGCGTAGAGGGTAGCGGGAGTGACGAGCAGTACTTC.

This clone was recorded once. The J gene is TRBJ2-1, the V gene TRBV2, with TRBD2 matching over 8 bases. V lost 3 bases, J lost 8 bases, and 9 bases stayed unmatched. This CDR3 comprises 15 residues. Per the germline V gene, CDR1 is SNHLY and CDR2 is FYNNEI. CDR3 nucleotides: TGTGCCAGCAGTGATGGGACTAGGCGATCCGATGAGCAGTTCTTC. Amino acid sequence: CASSDGTRRSDEQFF.

This chain uses TRBV6-5 with TRBJ2-3; possibly TRBD1 for D (6 bases). The CDR3 sequence is 15 residues long. Trimming shortened V by 2 bases and J by 3 bases, and 12 bases separated the two germline ends. Germline values: CDR1 MNHEY, CDR2 SVGAGI. The CDR3 nucleotides are TGTGCCAGCAGTTACAAGGGGGTCGAGACAGATACGCAGTATTTT. Translated, it gives CASSYKGVETDTQYF.

The chain combines TRBV5-1 with TRBJ2-7; TRBD2 matches at 10 bases. V dropped 0 bases and J dropped 5; count of bases not matched to a gene: 5. Germline V gene data show CDR1 as SGHRS and CDR2 as YFSETQ. The CDR3 is made up of 15 amino acids. The CDR3, as DNA: TGCGCCAGCAGCTTGGGTCTAGCGGGAGACCACGAGCAGTACTTC. Translated, it gives CASSLGLAGDHEQYF.

This chain uses TRBV2 with TRBJ1-2; 7 nucleotides line up with TRBD1. This CDR3 is built from 13 residues. With 5 bases clipped from V and 9 bases from J, the junction kept 9 bases outside the gene matches. The germline V gene encodes CDR1 SNHLY and CDR2 FYNNEI. CDR3 amino acids: CASSSQGGRSYTF. The CDR3 DNA reads as TGTGCCAGCAGTTCTCAGGGGGGTCGTAGCTACACCTTC.

The gene calls are TRBV6-5 and TRBJ1-3; 9 bases are shared with TRBD1. V trimming: 6 bases; J trimming: 0 bases; junction bases outside the gene matches: 3. The CDR3 covers 15 residues. The germline gives CDR1 MNHEY, CDR2 SVGAGI. The CDR3 nucleotides are TGTGCCAGCAGCTCGACAGGGGGCTCTGGAAACACCATATATTTT. Protein: CASSSTGGSGNTIYF.

V gene TRBV6-5 combines with J gene TRBJ2-7, with D unresolved. The ends were cut back, 0 bases at V and 6 bases at J, with 9 bases in the middle. Looked up from germline, CDR1 is MNHEY and CDR2 is SVGAGI. The CDR3 is 13 amino acids. This CDR3 is CASSYSNSFEQYF. CDR3 sequence (DNA): TGTGCCAGCAGTTACTCGAATAGCTTCGAGCAGTACTTC.

CDR3 bases: TGTGCCAGCAGCTTAGAACAGGCTTACAATGAGCAGTTCTTC. It codes for CASSLEQAYNEQFF. J is TRBJ2-1 and V is TRBV11-3; a possible D gene is TRBD1 (5 bases). The germline V gene encodes CDR1 SGHNT and CDR2 YENEEA. V was clipped by 0 bases and J by 4 bases, with 7 bases between them. The CDR3 has 14 amino acids.

The rearrangement uses TRBV5-4 and TRBJ2-7, with 10 bases lining up with TRBD1. This CDR3 region has 14 residues. The germline V gene encodes CDR1 SGHNT and CDR2 YYREEE (reference sequence). J lost 7 bases, V lost 0 bases, and 4 bases had no gene match. In nucleotides, the CDR3 is TGTGCCAGCAGCTTGGGGACAGGGGGAAGGGAGCAGTACTTC. As protein: CASSLGTGGREQYF.

The chain links TRBV4-1 to TRBJ1-2; TRBD1 might be the D (6 bases). CDR3 size: 13 residues. V was trimmed by 4 bases and J by 3 bases, leaving 9 bases between them. Per germline, CDR1 MGHRA and CDR2 YSYEKL. In nucleotides, the CDR3 is TGCGCCAGCAGCCCAAGACAGGACTATGGCTACACCTTC. This sequence encodes CASSPRQDYGYTF.

This chain connects TRBV5-6 to TRBJ1-5; D possibly corresponds to TRBD1 (5 bases). V lost 0 bases, J lost 10 bases, and 11 bases lay in between. This CDR3 region has 13 residues. Germline V lookup: CDR1 SGHDT, CDR2 YYEEEE. CDR3 sequence reads: CASSLDRRAPQHF. The CDR3 DNA sequence: TGTGCCAGCAGCTTGGACAGGAGGGCTCCCCAGCATTTT.

The chain has TRBV20-1 and TRBJ2-5, with 7 nucleotides matching TRBD1. Germline V gives CDR1 DFQATT, CDR2 SNEGSKA (reference sequence). This CDR3 is 11 amino acids long. J lost 5 bases, V lost 5 bases, and 2 bases had no gene match. The chain's CDR3 is CSASDRETQYF. DNA for the CDR3: TGCAGTGCTTCGGACAGGGAGACCCAGTACTTC.

V and J are TRBV7-9 and TRBJ1-1; D remains ambiguous. Trimming took off 8 bases at V and 2 bases at J, with 21 bases between the two ends. CDR1 SEHNR and CDR2 FQNEAQ come from the germline V gene (reference sequence). The CDR3 consists of 16 residues. The CDR3 spells CASGYGTRADNTEAFF. In DNA form, the CDR3 reads TGTGCCAGCGGTTATGGCACGCGGGCGGACAACACTGAAGCTTTCTTT.

This sequence joins TRBV27 and TRBJ2-1; TRBD2 matches at 12 bases. CDR1 is MNHEY and CDR2 is SMNVEV in the germline V gene (reference sequence). The CDR3 consists of 20 residues. V was pared by 3 bases and J by 2 bases, with 14 bases of the junction left unmatched. CDR3 in amino acids: CASSFATSGRSLKTYNEQFF. The CDR3 nucleotides are TGTGCCAGCAGTTTTGCTACTAGCGGGAGGTCTCTTAAGACCTACAATGAGCAGTTCTTC.

This chain connects TRBV7-8 to TRBJ1-1; 7 bases fit TRBD1. The ends lost 3 bases at V and 0 bases at J; junction bases unmatched: 4. Germline CDR1 reads SGHVS; CDR2 reads FQNEAQ. The CDR3 is 15 residues long. In nucleotides, the CDR3 is TGTGCCAGCAGCTTGTCAGGGGGACTGAACACTGAAGCTTTCTTT. Protein: CASSLSGGLNTEAFF.

The genes are TRBV4-2 and TRBJ2-2; D call uncertain. Germline values: CDR1 LGHNA, CDR2 YNFKEQ. The ends were cut back, 0 bases at V and 4 bases at J, with 9 bases in the middle. CDR3 length: 15 residues. CDR3 in amino acids: CASSQELSSTGELFF. The CDR3 nucleotides are TGTGCCAGCAGCCAAGAGTTGAGTTCCACCGGGGAGCTGTTTTTT.

CDR3 nucleotide sequence: TGTGCCAGCAGCGCAACCAGTATCGGCTACACCTTC. It is translated as CASSATSIGYTF. The genes are TRBV11-3 and TRBJ1-2, with D uncertain. The CDR3 totals 12 residues. The V gene lost 5 bases and the J gene lost 8 bases, with 12 bases spanning the gap. Germline V gene data show CDR1 as SGHNT and CDR2 as YENEEA. The whole variable domain, remainder taken from reference TRBV11-3 and TRBJ1-2, is EAGVVQSPRYKIIEKKQPVAFWCNPISGHNTLYWYLQNLGQGPELLIRYENEEAVDDSQLPKDRFSAERLKGVDSTLKIQPAELGDSAVYLCASSATSIGYTFGSGTRLTVV.

This chain links TRBV7-2 with TRBJ1-2, with 7 bases that match TRBD1. After removal of 2 bases from V and 8 bases from J, the junction contained 5 bases not matched to a gene. There are 13 residues in the CDR3. Germline-derived CDR1 and CDR2 are SGHTA and FQGNSA. DNA for the CDR3: TGTGCCAGCAGCTTAAGAACAGGGGAAGGCTACACCTTC. Translation gives CASSLRTGEGYTF.

The chain is built from TRBV27 and TRBJ2-2; D is unclear. The CDR3 consists of 11 residues. Germline CDR1 is MNHEY and CDR2 is SMNVEV (reference sequence). With 5 bases removed from V and 4 bases from J, the gap between germline ends came to 2 bases. CDR3 sequence (DNA): TGTGCCAGCAGTCTCACCGGGGAGCTGTTTTTT. This sequence encodes CASSLTGELFF.

The J gene is TRBJ1-4, the V gene TRBV6-6; D unclear. This CDR3 comprises 12 residues. V was pared by 4 bases and J by 5 bases, with 5 bases between. Germline V gene lookup returns CDR1 MNHNY and CDR2 SVGAGI (reference sequence). The CDR3 nucleotides read TGTGCCAGCAGTTCAGTAAATGAAAAACTGTTTTTT. Its protein is CASSSVNEKLFF.

The V and J genes are TRBV7-9 and TRBJ2-7, with 7 bases lining up with TRBD1. The CDR3 has 14 residues. CDR1 and CDR2 from the germline V gene are SEHNR and FQNEAQ (reference sequence). V lost 4 bases, J lost 3 bases, and 6 bases stayed unmatched. CDR3 sequence (DNA): TGTGCCAGCAGCTCCGGGACAGATCTCTACGAGCAGTACTTC. This translates into CASSSGTDLYEQYF.

The chain joins TRBV5-4 to TRBJ2-7, with 7 positions matching TRBD2. Germline V gene lookup returns CDR1 SGHNT and CDR2 YYREEE (reference sequence). The trim removed 2 bases at V and 6 bases at J, leaving 8 bases unmatched. CDR3 length equals 14 residues. The CDR3 region is CASSFRAGEGEQYF. CDR3 nucleotides: TGTGCCAGCAGCTTCAGGGCCGGGGAGGGCGAGCAGTACTTC.

The count of this clone is one. This sequence joins TRBV11-2 and TRBJ1-2, with 7 positions matching TRBD1. Germline V lookup: CDR1 SGHAT, CDR2 FQNNGV. V shed 5 bases, J shed 4 bases, and the junction held 10 bases outside the gene matches. The CDR3 sequence is 15 residues long. CDR3 DNA: TGTGCCAGCAGCCCATCAGGAGGGGGCGTCTATGGCTACACCTTC. Amino acids: CASSPSGGGVYGYTF.

The chain couples TRBV7-9 to TRBJ2-2; TRBD1 matches 8 bases. This CDR3 comprises 16 residues. CDR1 SEHNR and CDR2 FQNEAQ come from the germline V gene (reference sequence). V trimming: 3 bases; J trimming: 5 bases; junction bases outside the gene matches: 8. The CDR3 DNA follows: TGTGCCAGCAGCTTGGACAGGGCGGATAGGACCGGGGAGCTGTTTTTT. Protein: CASSLDRADRTGELFF.

This chain joins TRBV7-6 and TRBJ2-5; TRBD2 is a possible D gene (5 bases). CDR3 length equals 16 residues. Germline values: CDR1 SGHVS, CDR2 FNYEAQ. Between the trimmed V and J ends, which lost 0 bases and 5 bases, there was a span of 16 bases. CDR3 nucleotides: TGTGCCAGCAGCTTAGCGGGTGGGAGATCCGGTGAGACCCAGTACTTC. Protein product: CASSLAGGRSGETQYF.